Below are 14 T cell receptor beta chains sequenced from a single sample in a study of control samples from healthy donors and cancer patients. Repertoires were generated with immunoSEQ multiplex PCR, while TCRdb's copy carries only in-frame clones and drops some. The data contain 180,000 or so clones, roughly 93% of them singletons. The specimen was blood. The receptors stem from a woman in her sixties or seventies in good health.

Only one count was recorded for this clone. This rearrangement joins TRBV7-2 to TRBJ2-1; D is undetermined. Trimming took off 5 bases at V and 5 bases at J, with 10 bases between the two ends. Germline V gene lookup returns CDR1 SGHTA and CDR2 FQGNSA. There are 13 residues in the CDR3. CDR3 bases: TGTGCCAGCAGCCCGGGCGTGGACAATGAGCAGTTCTTC. As protein: CASSPGVDNEQFF.

V is TRBV2 and J is TRBJ1-2; no clear D gene. From germline, CDR1 is SNHLY and CDR2 FYNNEI. V was cut by 8 bases and J by 7 bases, with 8 bases left in between. This CDR3 comprises 10 residues. Here the CDR3 DNA reads TGTGCCAGCGCAAGCGGTGGCTACACCTTC. Its translation: CASASGGYTF.

The chain couples TRBV27 to TRBJ1-5; 7 bases are a match to TRBD1. The CDR3 covers 16 residues. Germline-derived CDR1 and CDR2 are MNHEY and SMNVEV (reference sequence). The junction had 9 bases not matched to a gene; V was cut back by 7 bases and J by 0 bases. CDR3: CASTQGGGNSNQPQHF. The CDR3 region has the DNA TGTGCCAGCACCCAGGGGGGAGGGAATAGCAATCAGCCCCAGCATTTT.

This clone has just one count. This rearrangement joins TRBV24-1 to TRBJ2-3, with 9 bases aligning to TRBD2. Trimming cost V 4 bases and J 0 bases; bases outside gene matches: 10. The CDR3 has 18 amino acids. Looked up from germline, CDR1 is KGHDR and CDR2 is SFDVKD. CDR3 region: CATSDRGYSGGSTDTQYF. The CDR3 bases are TGTGCCACCAGTGACCGCGGGTATAGCGGGGGAAGCACAGATACGCAGTATTTT.

This chain connects TRBV5-5 to TRBJ1-1, with a tentative D call TRBD1 (5 bases). The CDR3 is made up of 14 amino acids. Germline V CDR1 and CDR2: SGHKS, YYEKEE (reference sequence). The V and J ends lost 2 bases and 8 bases respectively, with 16 bases between them. The CDR3 DNA follows: TGTGCCAGCAGCTTACCCCCGAGGGGTGCCGAAGCTTTCTTT. It is translated as CASSLPPRGAEAFF.

The rearrangement uses TRBV11-1 and TRBJ2-7; D remains ambiguous. The CDR3 sequence is 14 residues long. Trimming took 5 bases from V and 0 from J, leaving 11 bases between them. Germline-derived CDR1 and CDR2 are SGHAT and FQDESV (reference sequence). The CDR3 nucleotides read TGTGCCAGCAGCCCCCCGGCATTCTCCTACGAGCAGTACTTC. Translating it yields CASSPPAFSYEQYF.

V gene TRBV4-3 combines with J gene TRBJ1-2; D not resolved. V lost 3 bases, J lost 10 bases, and 15 bases lay in between. The CDR3 consists of 13 residues. Germline CDR1 reads LGHNA; CDR2 reads YSLEER. In DNA form, the CDR3 reads TGCGCCAGCAGCCAGTTCCCGCAAGAGGCCTACACCTTC. Translation gives CASSQFPQEAYTF.

Of note for this clone: Additional DNA sequences in this sample encode the identical CDR3. This sequence joins TRBV6-4 and TRBJ1-2; D is possibly TRBD1 (6 bases). Germline V gives CDR1 MRHNA, CDR2 SNTAGT. CDR3 length: 14 amino acids. V was pared by 0 bases and J by 8 bases, with 13 bases between. Here the CDR3 DNA reads TGTGCCAGCAGTGACTCACCGGGGGCTGGGGGCTACACCTTC. This codes for CASSDSPGAGGYTF.

The chain uses TRBV2 and TRBJ2-2; 7 positions agree with TRBD2. V was pared by 4 bases and J by 5 bases, with 4 bases of the junction left unmatched. The CDR3 is 14 residues long. The germline CDR1 and CDR2 sequences are SNHLY and FYNNEI. As DNA, the CDR3 is TGTGCCAGCAGTGTACAGCGGGGAACCGGGGAGCTGTTTTTT. Its translation is CASSVQRGTGELFF.

The rearrangement uses TRBV6-2 or TRBV6-3 and TRBJ2-3, with 14 bases matching TRBD2. Looked up from germline, CDR1 is MNHEY and CDR2 is SVGEGT. The CDR3 runs to 15 residues. The V segment lost 5 bases and the J segment 4 bases; nucleotides outside the gene matches: 2. CDR3 bases: TGTGCCAGCAGTCAGGGACTAGCGGGGGCAGATACGCAGTATTTT. Amino acids: CASSQGLAGADTQYF.

This clone has a single count. This chain joins TRBV7-3 and TRBJ2-2; 10 nucleotides align to TRBD1. The CDR3 length is 15 residues. Germline V gives CDR1 SGHTA, CDR2 FQGTGA. J lost 3 bases, V lost 5 bases, and 3 bases had no gene match. The CDR3: CASSLGQGYTGELFF. Written as DNA, the CDR3 is TGTGCCAGCAGCCTGGGACAGGGGTACACCGGGGAGCTGTTTTTT.

V and J are TRBV5-8 and TRBJ2-6, with D uncertain. The V gene lost 0 bases and the J gene lost 4 bases, with 11 bases spanning the gap. Germline V CDR1 and CDR2: SGHTS, YDEGEE. The CDR3 runs 16 residues. CDR3 DNA: TGTGCCAGCAGCTTGGGATTCGGTACCGGGGCCAACGTCCTGACTTTC. Amino acid sequence: CASSLGFGTGANVLTF.

This chain's CDR3 is CASTIGGEETQYF. The DNA of the CDR3 is TGTGCCAGCACAATCGGGGGGGAAGAGACCCAGTACTTC. The chain combines TRBV28 with TRBJ2-5, with 8 bases matching TRBD2. Germline trimming cut 7 bases from V and 3 bases from J; bases unmatched to any gene: 4. The germline gives CDR1 MDHEN, CDR2 SYDVKM. CDR3 length equals 13 residues.

The V and J genes are TRBV18 and TRBJ2-2; 10 bases fit TRBD1. CDR1 is KGHSH and CDR2 is LQKENI in the germline V gene. V lost 8 bases, J lost 3 bases, and 9 bases stayed unmatched. The CDR3 covers 16 residues. CDR3 protein: CASRPTGGVDTGELFF. CDR3 DNA sequence: TGTGCCAGCAGACCGACAGGGGGCGTGGACACCGGGGAGCTGTTTTTT.